The rows below give T cell receptor beta chains drawn from one sample of a study of shared clonotypes between healthy human individuals. Profiled with immunoSEQ multiplex PCR; TCRdb holds only in-frame clones, not every one. The data show about 1 million clones, 60% to 80% seen once. Material for sequencing was memory CD4+ T cells sorted from blood. These receptors originate from a young man in good health. Both conserved end residues are trimmed from each CDR3.

v_call: TRBV7-2
cdr3_aa: ASSPGLAENIQY

v_call: TRBV12-2
cdr3_aa: ASRLIRRGGRDTQY

v_call: TRBV30
cdr3_aa: AWSPRDRVMGQQY

v_call: TRBV7-9
cdr3_aa: ASSPGQGAREKLF

v_call: TRBV18
cdr3_aa: ASSPWDRGMRGYT

v_call: TRBV29-1
cdr3_aa: SVRDTNEKLF

v_call: TRBV7-9
cdr3_aa: ASRDAGGRYEQY

v_call: TRBV27
cdr3_aa: ASSLSRGLGETQY

v_call: TRBV27
cdr3_aa: ASNDRGGVGQPQH

v_call: TRBV9
cdr3_aa: ASSVAGLAGGQETQY

v_call: TRBV5-6
cdr3_aa: ASSFLGTSTDTQY

v_call: TRBV27
cdr3_aa: ASSLRGPSNQPQH

v_call: TRBV7-2
cdr3_aa: ASSSTGAKPQH

v_call: TRBV19
cdr3_aa: ASSTPQERGSSGYT

v_call: TRBV6-1
cdr3_aa: ASRWLNEQF

v_call: TRBV5-6
cdr3_aa: ASSLGTEAF

v_call: TRBV7-2
cdr3_aa: ASSTFTDTQY

v_call: TRBV14
cdr3_aa: ASSHLGTTEQY

v_call: TRBV27
cdr3_aa: ASSLTPNQPQH